This T cell receptor (beta chain) was documented in a study of blood T cells in healthy people across ages. Study background: In model experiments, template switching was able to capture about one barcoded beta molecule for every two T cells that were present.

Extraction yielded at least 5 micrograms of total RNA per sample. Germline values: CDR1 SEHNR, CDR2 FQNEAQ (reference sequence). V was pared by 6 bases and J by 6 bases, with 17 bases between. This CDR3 region has 14 residues. Using a J-beta primer mix together with a sample-barcoded 5' primer, a second PCR was run for roughly 6 to 12 cycles. MiXCR was run by TCRdb on the 5' RACE reads, yielding one entry per CDR3 protein. Seen here are approximately 1,000,000 distinct CDR3 sequences, 35% to 45% observed once, and the top ten hold 10% to 15%. The chain links TRBV7-9 to TRBJ1-1; D is undetermined. The sequencing sample was made of blood. This TCR came from a man between 18 and 35 years old in good health. This chain's CDR3 is CASSPSAGLSEAFF. The CDR3 coding sequence is TGTGCCAGCAGTCCCTCCGCAGGCCTCTCTGAAGCTTTCTTT.